These T cell receptor beta chains were read from a single sample in a study of metastatic and nonmetastatic thyroid tumors. TCRdb re-clonotyped the PCR reads through MiXCR. In the table there are almost 85,000 clones, roughly an eighth of which are singletons. Sequences were obtained from tumor tissue. These receptor sequences come from a female donor with papillary thyroid cancer or a benign thyroid nodule (not recorded which). Some clones in this sample may be carry-over from other donors' samples. Both conserved end residues are part of each CDR3.

v_gene,j_gene,CDR3aa
TRBV20-1,TRBJ2-1,CSAHQKTSGNVDEQFF
TRBV5-1,TRBJ2-7,CASRTSGSYEQYF
TRBV28,TRBJ2-2,CASSFRDNTGELFF
TRBV11-2,TRBJ2-1,CASSLGGLAGGTRLEQFF
TRBV6-5,TRBJ1-1,CASSYSVDTEAFF
TRBV7-3,TRBJ2-1,CASSSRDSMYNEQFF
TRBV7-9,TRBJ2-2,CASSFRTGGTGELFF
TRBV7-9,TRBJ1-2,CASSFAASNYGYTF
TRBV3-1,TRBJ2-3,CASSKAGLAGLTDTQYF
TRBV14,TRBJ2-3,CASSLSRGVGTDTQYF
TRBV12-5,TRBJ2-3,CASGLWGTGTFTDTQYF
TRBV7-2,TRBJ2-7,CASSLPTSELEQYF
TRBV20-1,TRBJ2-5,CSEEDSTGGETQYF
TRBV18,TRBJ1-2,CASSPRGTPLYTF
TRBV6-2/TRBV6-3,TRBJ2-2,CASSYLGTGNTGELFF
TRBV7-8,TRBJ2-7,CASSYRGGVFSEQYF
TRBV5-6,TRBJ2-1,CASSLRGLNEQFF
TRBV7-8,TRBJ2-7,CASGRRERLEQYF
TRBV6-1,TRBJ2-7,CASSPFSGPYEQYF
TRBV12-3/TRBV12-4,TRBJ2-7,CASSVSGSPFYEQYF
TRBV27,TRBJ2-2,CASSFTTSGRTGELFF
TRBV7-8,TRBJ1-6,CASSFNMPQPLHF
TRBV11-3,TRBJ2-5,CASSLVRAGAETQYF
TRBV30,TRBJ1-1,CACPDGLSRAFF
TRBV20-1,TRBJ2-7,CSTRRLDNPYYEQYF
TRBV9,TRBJ2-2,CASSISGSNTGELFF
TRBV5-4,TRBJ2-1,CASSTTGLGGGFF
TRBV10-3,TRBJ2-2,CAITDPPTGELFF
TRBV11-1,TRBJ2-1,CASSPSGASLNEQFF